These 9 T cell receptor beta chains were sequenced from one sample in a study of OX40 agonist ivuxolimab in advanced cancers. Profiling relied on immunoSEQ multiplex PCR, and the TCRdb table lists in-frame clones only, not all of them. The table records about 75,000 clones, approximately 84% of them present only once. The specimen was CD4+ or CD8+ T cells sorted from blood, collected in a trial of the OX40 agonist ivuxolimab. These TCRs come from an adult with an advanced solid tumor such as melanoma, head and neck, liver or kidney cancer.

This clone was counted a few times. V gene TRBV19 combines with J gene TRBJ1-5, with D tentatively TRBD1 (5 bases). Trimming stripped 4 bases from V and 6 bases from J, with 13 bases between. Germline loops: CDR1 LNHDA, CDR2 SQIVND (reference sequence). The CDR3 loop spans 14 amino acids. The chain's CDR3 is CASSTQGWGQPQHF. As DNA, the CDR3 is TGTGCCAGTAGTACCCAGGGCTGGGGTCAGCCCCAGCATTTT.

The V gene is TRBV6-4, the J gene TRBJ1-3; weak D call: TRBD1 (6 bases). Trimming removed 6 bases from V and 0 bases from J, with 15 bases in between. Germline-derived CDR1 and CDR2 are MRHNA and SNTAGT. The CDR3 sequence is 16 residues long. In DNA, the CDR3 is TGTGCCAGCAGACCGCCAGGACAGTTCTCTGGAAACACCATATATTTT. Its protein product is CASRPPGQFSGNTIYF.

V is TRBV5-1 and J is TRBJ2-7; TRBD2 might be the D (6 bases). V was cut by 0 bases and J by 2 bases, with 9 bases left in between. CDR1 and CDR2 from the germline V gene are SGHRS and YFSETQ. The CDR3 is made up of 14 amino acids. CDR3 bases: TGCGCCAGCAGCTTGGCTGGCGGGACCTACGAGCAGTACTTC. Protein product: CASSLAGGTYEQYF.

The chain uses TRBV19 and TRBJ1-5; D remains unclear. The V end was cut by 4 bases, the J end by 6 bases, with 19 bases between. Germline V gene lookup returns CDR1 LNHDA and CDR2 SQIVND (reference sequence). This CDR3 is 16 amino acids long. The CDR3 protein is CASSTLEGSRIQPQHF. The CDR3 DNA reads TGTGCCAGTAGTACACTAGAGGGCTCGAGAATTCAGCCCCAGCATTTT.

The CDR3 here is CASSSGTGSHEQYF. CDR3 in DNA: TGTGCCAGCAGCTCCGGGACAGGGAGCCACGAGCAGTACTTC. The V and J genes are TRBV11-1 and TRBJ2-5, with 9 positions matching TRBD1. The DNA end is more similar to TRBJ2-7, so the J call may be wrong. Looked up from germline, CDR1 is SGHAT and CDR2 is FQDESV (reference sequence). The CDR3 sequence is 14 residues long.

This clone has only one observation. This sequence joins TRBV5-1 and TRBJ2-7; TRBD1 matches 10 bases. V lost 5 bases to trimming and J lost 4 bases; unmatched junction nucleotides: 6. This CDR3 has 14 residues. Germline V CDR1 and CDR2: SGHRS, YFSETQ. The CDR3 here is CASRRPGQGYEQYF. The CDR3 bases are TGCGCCAGCAGACGACCGGGACAGGGGTACGAGCAGTACTTC.

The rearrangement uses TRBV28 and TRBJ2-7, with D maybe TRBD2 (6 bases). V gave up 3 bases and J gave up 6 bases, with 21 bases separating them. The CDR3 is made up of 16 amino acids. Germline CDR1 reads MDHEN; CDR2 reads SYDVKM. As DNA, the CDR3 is TGTGCCAGCAGTTTGGGTGCGGGGTTTTATAACGTCGAGCAGTACTTC. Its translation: CASSLGAGFYNVEQYF.

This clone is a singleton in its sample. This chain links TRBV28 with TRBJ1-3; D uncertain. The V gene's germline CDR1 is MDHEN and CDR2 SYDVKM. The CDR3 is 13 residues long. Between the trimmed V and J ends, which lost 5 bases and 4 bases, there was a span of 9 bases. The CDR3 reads CASSPPPGNTIYF. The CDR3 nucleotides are TGTGCCAGCAGTCCTCCCCCCGGAAACACCATATATTTT.

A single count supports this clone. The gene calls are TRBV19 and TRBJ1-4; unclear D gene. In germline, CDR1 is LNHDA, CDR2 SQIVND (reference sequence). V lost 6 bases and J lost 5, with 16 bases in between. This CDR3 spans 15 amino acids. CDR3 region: CASRRLERTNEKLFF. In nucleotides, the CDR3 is TGTGCCAGTAGAAGATTGGAGCGAACCAATGAAAAACTGTTTTTT.